The sequence of this TCR beta chain was determined in a study of Ad26.COV2.S vaccination and SARS-CoV-2 variants. Study-wide context: Sample donor was a member of the COV1001 Ad26.COV2.S trial arm.

Worth noting for this clone: Its antigen is unknown.

The ends were cut back, 2 bases at V and 0 bases at J, with 18 bases in the middle. This CDR3 is 18 amino acids long. CDR1 is SGHNT and CDR2 is YYREEE in the germline V gene (reference sequence). TCRdb keeps only in-frame clones here, not all; method: immunoSEQ multiplex PCR. The sample lists around 380,000 clones; around 85% were seen once. The study, taken as a whole, reports: Spike-specific TCR breadth ran higher among vaccine recipients than placebo recipients.

Stated treatment: about 20 received Ad26.COV2.S at low or high dose, single or two shots; about 5 received placebo; per-sample allocation not given. Sampling took place 63 days after the first vaccine or placebo injection. The chain employs TRBV5-4 and TRBJ2-1, with D possibly TRBD1 on 6 matching bases. Specimen: peripheral blood, collected in a trial of Ad26.COV2.S vaccine versus placebo. This receptor was obtained from a person aged 18-65 years who received the Ad26.COV2.S COVID-19 vaccine or a placebo. CDR3 sequence reads: CASSFFAGASSSYNEQFF. The CDR3, as DNA: TGTGCCAGCAGCTTCTTTGCAGGGGCCTCGAGCTCCTACAATGAGCAGTTCTTC.